A selection of T cell receptor beta chains follows, all from one sample in a study of PD-L1 blockade in urothelial cancer. Produced via immunoSEQ multiplex PCR; TCRdb's table is partial and in-frame only. In the table there are about 50,000 clones, around 90% of which are singletons. The source material was PBMCs, sampled around atezolizumab (anti-PD-L1) treatment. The receptors derive from a man aged 55 to 70 with urothelial cancer. The CDR3 runs from the conserved cysteine through the conserved F or W. A D gene is named only where the DNA matches it firmly.

d_call: TRBD1; j_call: TRBJ1-4; v_call: TRBV6-5; cdr3_aa: CASSGTANEKLFF; cdr3_nt: TGTGCCAGCAGTGGGACAGCTAATGAAAAACTGTTTTTT
d_call: .; j_call: TRBJ2-1; v_call: TRBV27; cdr3_aa: CASSHMLSGNEQFF; cdr3_nt: TGTGCCAGCAGTCACATGCTCTCGGGCAATGAGCAGTTCTTC
d_call: .; j_call: TRBJ1-4; v_call: TRBV11-3; cdr3_aa: CASSLDGQSNEKLFF; cdr3_nt: TGTGCCAGCAGCTTAGATGGACAGTCTAATGAAAAACTGTTTTTT
d_call: TRBD1; j_call: TRBJ2-7; v_call: TRBV5-1; cdr3_aa: CASSLEEGTGEYF; cdr3_nt: TGCGCCAGCAGCTTGGAAGAGGGGACAGGGGAGTACTTC
d_call: .; j_call: TRBJ2-2; v_call: TRBV5-6; cdr3_aa: CASSIESGTGELFF; cdr3_nt: TGTGCCAGCAGTATAGAGAGCGGCACCGGGGAGCTGTTTTTT
d_call: TRBD2; j_call: TRBJ2-1; v_call: TRBV18; cdr3_aa: CASSPLGGAPNEQFF; cdr3_nt: TGTGCCAGCTCACCCCTCGGGGGGGCCCCGAATGAGCAGTTCTTC
d_call: .; j_call: TRBJ2-7; v_call: TRBV7-2; cdr3_aa: CASSPFPRGSYEQYF; cdr3_nt: TGTGCCAGCAGCCCGTTTCCTCGGGGATCCTACGAGCAGTACTTC
d_call: .; j_call: TRBJ2-5; v_call: TRBV5-1; cdr3_aa: CASSLGDTQETQYF; cdr3_nt: TGCGCCAGCAGCTTGGGGGACACCCAAGAGACCCAGTACTTC
d_call: TRBD2; j_call: TRBJ2-5; v_call: TRBV7-2; cdr3_aa: CASSHSGTSGGGTQYF; cdr3_nt: TGTGCCAGCAGCCATTCCGGGACTAGCGGGGGGGGGACCCAGTACTTC
d_call: TRBD1; j_call: TRBJ1-3; v_call: TRBV4-3; cdr3_aa: CASSPGQGGLSAIYF; cdr3_nt: TGCGCCAGCAGCCCGGGACAGGGAGGTCTTTCGGCCATATATTTT
d_call: TRBD1; j_call: TRBJ1-1; v_call: TRBV5-1; cdr3_aa: CASSLQTGSTEAFF; cdr3_nt: TGCGCCAGCAGCTTACAGACAGGGTCCACTGAAGCTTTCTTT
d_call: .; j_call: TRBJ1-2; v_call: TRBV7-8; cdr3_aa: CASSLATTADYGYTF; cdr3_nt: TGTGCCAGCAGCTTAGCAACAACAGCCGACTATGGCTACACCTTC
d_call: .; j_call: TRBJ1-5; v_call: TRBV28; cdr3_aa: CASSLRGVNQPQHF; cdr3_nt: TGTGCCAGCAGTTTGCGGGGCGTGAATCAGCCCCAGCATTTT
d_call: TRBD2; j_call: TRBJ2-3; v_call: TRBV7-3; cdr3_aa: CASSLTTAGDTQYF; cdr3_nt: TGTGCCAGCAGCTTAACAACAGCGGGGGATACGCAGTATTTT
d_call: TRBD1; j_call: TRBJ2-7; v_call: TRBV5-5; cdr3_aa: CASSWDRAREQYF; cdr3_nt: TGTGCCAGCAGCTGGGACAGGGCGAGGGAGCAGTACTTC
d_call: TRBD1; j_call: TRBJ1-1; v_call: TRBV6-9; cdr3_aa: CASSYRQGKGITEAFF; cdr3_nt: TGTGCCAGCAGTTATAGACAGGGAAAGGGTATCACTGAAGCTTTCTTT